This T cell receptor beta chain comes out of a study of human T cells and chemical hapten exposure. Study-wide context: Skin on the upper inner arm, about 2 cm by about 2 cm in size, was sensitized with 2% DPC.

The library put unique molecular identifiers onto individual cDNA molecules. TCRdb re-called the RACE reads with MiXCR, one entry per CDR3 protein. The sample shows just under 350,000 distinct CDR3 sequences, roughly 6.9% of them seen only once. Time point specified: patch test 1, 2 weeks after DPC sensitization. Stated treatment: therapeutic diphenylcyclopropenone sensitization with weekly scalp DPC. Germline-derived CDR1 and CDR2 are SGHVS and FNYEAQ. This CDR3 comprises 14 residues. The receptor was isolated from a woman aged 18-30 years with alopecia areata. Some clones in this sample may be carry-over from other donors' samples. The genes are TRBV7-6 and TRBJ2-1, with TRBD1 as a possible D gene (5 bases). Near its end, the DNA agrees better with TRBJ2-7, so the J call may be wrong. Sample: whole blood, taken in connection with sensitization to the hapten diphenylcyclopropenone (DPC). The CDR3 is CASSLAGLDNEQYF. The CDR3 bases are TGTGCCAGCAGCTTAGCGGGGCTAGACAATGAGCAGTACTTC.